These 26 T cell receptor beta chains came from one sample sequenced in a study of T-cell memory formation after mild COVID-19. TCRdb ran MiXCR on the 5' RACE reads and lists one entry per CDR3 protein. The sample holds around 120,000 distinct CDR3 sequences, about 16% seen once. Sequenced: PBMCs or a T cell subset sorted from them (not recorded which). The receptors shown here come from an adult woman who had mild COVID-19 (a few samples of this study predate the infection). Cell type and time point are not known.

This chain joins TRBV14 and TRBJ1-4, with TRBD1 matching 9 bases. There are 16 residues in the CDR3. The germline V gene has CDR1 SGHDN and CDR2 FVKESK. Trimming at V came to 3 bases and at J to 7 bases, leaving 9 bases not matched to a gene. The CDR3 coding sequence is TGTGCCAGCAGCCACCCGTTGGGACAGGGTAGTGAAAAACTGTTTTTT. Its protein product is CASSHPLGQGSEKLFF. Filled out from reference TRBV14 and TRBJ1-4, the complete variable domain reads EAGVTQFPSHSVIEKGQTVTLRCDPISGHDNLYWYRRVMGKEIKFLLHFVKESKQDESGMPNNRFLAERTGGTYSTLKVQPAELEDSGVYFCASSHPLGQGSEKLFFGSGTQLSVL.

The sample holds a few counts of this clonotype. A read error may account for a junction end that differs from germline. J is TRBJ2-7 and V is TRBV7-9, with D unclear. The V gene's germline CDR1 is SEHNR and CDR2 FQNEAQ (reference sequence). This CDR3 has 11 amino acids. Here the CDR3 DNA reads TGTGCCAGCAGCTTAGCGGAACCGAACAGCTTC. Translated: CASSLAEPNSF.

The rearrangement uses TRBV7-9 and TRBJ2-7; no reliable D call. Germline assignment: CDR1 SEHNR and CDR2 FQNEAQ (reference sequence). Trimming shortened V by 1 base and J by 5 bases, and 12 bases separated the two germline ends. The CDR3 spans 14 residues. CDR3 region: CASSLVIGFDEQYF. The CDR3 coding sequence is TGTGCCAGCAGCTTAGTAATCGGGTTTGACGAGCAGTACTTC. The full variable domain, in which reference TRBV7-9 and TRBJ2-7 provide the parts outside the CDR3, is DTGVSQNPRHKITKRGQNVTFRCDPISEHNRLYWYRQTLGQGPEFLTYFQNEAQLEKSRLLSDRFSAERPKGSFSTLEIQRTEQGDSAMYLCASSLVIGFDEQYFGPGTRLTVT.

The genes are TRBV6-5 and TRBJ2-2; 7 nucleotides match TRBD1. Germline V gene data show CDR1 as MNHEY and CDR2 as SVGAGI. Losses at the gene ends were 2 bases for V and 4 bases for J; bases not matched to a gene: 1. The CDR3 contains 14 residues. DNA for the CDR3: TGTGCCAGCAGTTACGACAGGGTCACCGGGGAGCTGTTTTTT. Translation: CASSYDRVTGELFF.

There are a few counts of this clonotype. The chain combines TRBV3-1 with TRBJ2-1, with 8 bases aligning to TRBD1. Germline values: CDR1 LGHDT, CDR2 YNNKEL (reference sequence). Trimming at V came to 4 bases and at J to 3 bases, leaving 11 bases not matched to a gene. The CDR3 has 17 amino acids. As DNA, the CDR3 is TGTGCCAGCAGCCCCGACTCCGGGACAGGATACTACAATGAGCAGTTCTTC. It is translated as CASSPDSGTGYYNEQFF.

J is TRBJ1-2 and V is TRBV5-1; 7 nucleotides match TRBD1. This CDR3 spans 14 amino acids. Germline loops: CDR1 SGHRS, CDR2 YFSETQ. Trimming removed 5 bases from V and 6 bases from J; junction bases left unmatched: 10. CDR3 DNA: TGCGCCAGCAGTCGACAGGGTCTTATCGATGGCTACACCTTC. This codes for CASSRQGLIDGYTF. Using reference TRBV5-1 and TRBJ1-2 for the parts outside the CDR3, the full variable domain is KAGVTQTPRYLIKTRGQQVTLSCSPISGHRSVSWYQQTPGQGLQFLFEYFSETQRNKGNFPGRFSGRQFSNSRSEMNVSTLELGDSALYLCASSRQGLIDGYTFGSGTRLTVV.

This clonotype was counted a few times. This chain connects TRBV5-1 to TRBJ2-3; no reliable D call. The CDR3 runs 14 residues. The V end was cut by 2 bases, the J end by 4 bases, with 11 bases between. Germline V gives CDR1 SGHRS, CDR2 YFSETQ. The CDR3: CASSLSMTADTQYF. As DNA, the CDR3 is TGCGCCAGCAGCTTATCCATGACGGCAGATACGCAGTATTTT.

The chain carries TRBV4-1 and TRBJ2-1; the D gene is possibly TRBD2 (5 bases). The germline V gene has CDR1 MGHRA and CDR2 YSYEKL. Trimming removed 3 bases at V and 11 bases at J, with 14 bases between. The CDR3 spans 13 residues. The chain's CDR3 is CASSQGEGIKQFF. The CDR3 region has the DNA TGCGCCAGCAGCCAGGGAGAGGGAATTAAGCAGTTCTTC.

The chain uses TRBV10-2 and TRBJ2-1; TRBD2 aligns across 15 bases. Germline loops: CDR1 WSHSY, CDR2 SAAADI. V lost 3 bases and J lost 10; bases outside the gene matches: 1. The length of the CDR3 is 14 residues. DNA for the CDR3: TGCGCCAGCAGTGATGGACTAGCGGGGGGGGAGCAGTTCTTC. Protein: CASSDGLAGGEQFF.

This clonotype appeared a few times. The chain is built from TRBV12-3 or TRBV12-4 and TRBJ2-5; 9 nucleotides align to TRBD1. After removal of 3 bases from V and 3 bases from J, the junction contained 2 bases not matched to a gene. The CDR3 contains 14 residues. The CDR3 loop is CASSFTGGEETQYF. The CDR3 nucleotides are TGTGCCAGCAGTTTCACAGGGGGCGAAGAGACCCAGTACTTC.

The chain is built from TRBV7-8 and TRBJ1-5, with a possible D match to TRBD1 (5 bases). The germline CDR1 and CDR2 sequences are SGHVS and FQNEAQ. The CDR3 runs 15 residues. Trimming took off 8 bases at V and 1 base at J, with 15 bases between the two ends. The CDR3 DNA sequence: TGTGCCAGCCATTACGGGGGACGAAGCAATCAGCCCCAGCATTTT. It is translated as CASHYGGRSNQPQHF.

CDR3 residues: CASGAGGAYEQYF. In DNA form, the CDR3 reads TGTGCCAGTGGAGCGGGGGGAGCCTACGAGCAGTACTTC. The chain employs TRBV19 and TRBJ2-7; 9 bases are a match to TRBD2. V dropped 8 bases and J dropped 2; count of bases not matched to a gene: 4. Per the germline V gene, CDR1 is LNHDA and CDR2 is SQIVND (reference sequence). The CDR3 is made up of 13 amino acids.

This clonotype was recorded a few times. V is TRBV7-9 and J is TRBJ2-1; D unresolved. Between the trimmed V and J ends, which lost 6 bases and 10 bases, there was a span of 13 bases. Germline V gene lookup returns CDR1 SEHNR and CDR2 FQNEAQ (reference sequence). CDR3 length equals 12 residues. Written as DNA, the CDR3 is TGTGCCAGCAGTCGCGTGTTAGACGAGCAGTTCTTC. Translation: CASSRVLDEQFF.

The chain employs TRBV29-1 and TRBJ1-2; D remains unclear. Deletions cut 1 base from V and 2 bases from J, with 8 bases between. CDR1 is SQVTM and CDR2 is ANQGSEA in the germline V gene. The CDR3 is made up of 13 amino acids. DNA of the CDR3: TGCAGCGTTGAAGTCAGTCCGAACTATGGCTACACCTTC. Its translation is CSVEVSPNYGYTF.

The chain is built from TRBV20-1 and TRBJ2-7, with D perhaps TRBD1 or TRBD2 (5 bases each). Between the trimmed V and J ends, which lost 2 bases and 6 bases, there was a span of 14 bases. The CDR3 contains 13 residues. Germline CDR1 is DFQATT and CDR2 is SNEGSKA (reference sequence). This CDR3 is CSARSGRHFEQYF. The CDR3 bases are TGCAGTGCTAGATCGGGGCGGCATTTCGAGCAGTACTTC.

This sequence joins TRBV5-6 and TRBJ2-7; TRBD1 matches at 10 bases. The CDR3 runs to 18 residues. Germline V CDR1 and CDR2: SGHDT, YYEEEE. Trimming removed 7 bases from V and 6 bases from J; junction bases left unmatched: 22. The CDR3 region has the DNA TGTGCCAGCTCAGCCCGTCCGGGACAGGGGTTTCGACTAGGCGAGCAGTACTTC. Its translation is CASSARPGQGFRLGEQYF.

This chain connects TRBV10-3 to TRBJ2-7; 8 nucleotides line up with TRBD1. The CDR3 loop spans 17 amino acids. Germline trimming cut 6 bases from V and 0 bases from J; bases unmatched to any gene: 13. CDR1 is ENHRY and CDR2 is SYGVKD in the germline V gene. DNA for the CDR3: TGTGCCATCAGGCCGTTTAGGGGGCAGGGGGCCTCCTACGAGCAGTACTTC. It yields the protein CAIRPFRGQGASYEQYF.

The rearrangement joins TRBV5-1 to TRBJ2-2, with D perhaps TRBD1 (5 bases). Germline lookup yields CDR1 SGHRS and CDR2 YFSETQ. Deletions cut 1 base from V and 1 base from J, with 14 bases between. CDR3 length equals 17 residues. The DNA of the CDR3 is TGCGCCAGCAGCTTGCTCTACGCAGGGTGGAACACCGGGGAGCTGTTTTTT. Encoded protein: CASSLLYAGWNTGELFF.

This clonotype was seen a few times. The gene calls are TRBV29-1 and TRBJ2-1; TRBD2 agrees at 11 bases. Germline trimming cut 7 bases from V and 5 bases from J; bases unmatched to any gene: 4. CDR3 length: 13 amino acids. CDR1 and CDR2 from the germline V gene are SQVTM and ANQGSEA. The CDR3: CSASGRSHNEQFF. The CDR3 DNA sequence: TGCAGCGCTAGCGGGAGGTCCCACAATGAGCAGTTCTTC.

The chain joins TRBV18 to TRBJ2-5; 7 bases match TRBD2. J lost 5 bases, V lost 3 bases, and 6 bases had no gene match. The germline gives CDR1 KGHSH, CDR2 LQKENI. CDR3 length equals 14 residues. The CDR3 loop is CASSPGGPTETQYF. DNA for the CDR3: TGTGCCAGCTCACCGGGAGGGCCTACGGAGACCCAGTACTTC.

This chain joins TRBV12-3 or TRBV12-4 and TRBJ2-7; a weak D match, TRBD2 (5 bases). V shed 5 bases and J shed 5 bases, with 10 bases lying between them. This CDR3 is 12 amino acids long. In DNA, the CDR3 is TGTGCCAGCAGTCAGGACTGGCACGAGCAGTACTTC. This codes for CASSQDWHEQYF.

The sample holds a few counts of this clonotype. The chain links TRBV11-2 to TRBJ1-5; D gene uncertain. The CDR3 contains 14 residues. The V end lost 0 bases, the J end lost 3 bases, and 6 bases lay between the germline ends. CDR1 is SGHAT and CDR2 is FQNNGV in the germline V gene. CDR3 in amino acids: CASSLDLINQPQHF. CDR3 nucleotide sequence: TGTGCCAGCAGCTTAGATTTGATCAATCAGCCCCAGCATTTT.

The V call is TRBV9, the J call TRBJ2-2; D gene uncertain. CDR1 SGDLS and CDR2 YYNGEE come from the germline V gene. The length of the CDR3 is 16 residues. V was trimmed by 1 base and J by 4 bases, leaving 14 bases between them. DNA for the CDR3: TGTGCCAGCAGCGTATTCTCGGGCCCGGGCACCGGGGAGCTGTTTTTT. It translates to CASSVFSGPGTGELFF. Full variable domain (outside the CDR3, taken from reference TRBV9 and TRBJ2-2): DSGVTQTPKHLITATGQRVTLRCSPRSGDLSVYWYQQSLDQGLQFLIQYYNGEERAKGNILERFSAQQFPDLHSELNLSSLELGDSALYFCASSVFSGPGTGELFFGEGSRLTVL.

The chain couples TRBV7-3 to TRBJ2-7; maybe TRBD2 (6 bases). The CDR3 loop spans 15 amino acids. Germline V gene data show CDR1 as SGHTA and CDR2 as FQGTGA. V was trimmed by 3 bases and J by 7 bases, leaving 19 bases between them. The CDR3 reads CASSFTDSHGGEQYF. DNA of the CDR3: TGTGCCAGCAGCTTCACCGACTCCCACGGGGGAGAGCAGTACTTC.

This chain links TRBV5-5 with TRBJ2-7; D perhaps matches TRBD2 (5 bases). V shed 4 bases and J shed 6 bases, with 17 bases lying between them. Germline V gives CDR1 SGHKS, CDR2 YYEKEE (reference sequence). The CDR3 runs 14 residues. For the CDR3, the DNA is TGTGCCAGCAGCGCAGGAACTAGTTACCTCGAGCAGTACTTC. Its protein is CASSAGTSYLEQYF.

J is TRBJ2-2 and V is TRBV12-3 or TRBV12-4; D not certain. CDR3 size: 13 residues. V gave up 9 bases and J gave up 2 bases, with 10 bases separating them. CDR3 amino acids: CARRSPNTGELFF. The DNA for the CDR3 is TGTGCCAGACGGTCCCCTAACACCGGGGAGCTGTTTTTT.